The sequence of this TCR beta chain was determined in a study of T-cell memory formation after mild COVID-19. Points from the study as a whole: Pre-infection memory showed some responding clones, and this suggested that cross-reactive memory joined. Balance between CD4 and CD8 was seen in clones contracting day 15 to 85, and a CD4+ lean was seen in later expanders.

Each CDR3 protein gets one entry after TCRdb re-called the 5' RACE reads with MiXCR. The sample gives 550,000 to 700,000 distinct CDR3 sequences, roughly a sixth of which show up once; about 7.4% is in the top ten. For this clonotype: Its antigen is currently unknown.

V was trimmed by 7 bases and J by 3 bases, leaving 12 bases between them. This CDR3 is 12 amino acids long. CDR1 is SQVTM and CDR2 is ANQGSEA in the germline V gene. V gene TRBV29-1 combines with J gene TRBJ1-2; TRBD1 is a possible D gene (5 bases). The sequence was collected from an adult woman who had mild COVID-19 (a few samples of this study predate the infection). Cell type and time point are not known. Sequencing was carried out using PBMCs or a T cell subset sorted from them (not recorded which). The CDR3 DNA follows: TGCAGCGCCCGAGGGGAGGACTATGGCTACACCTTC. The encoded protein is CSARGEDYGYTF.